The clone carrying this TCR beta chain was observed a single time. The antigen is undetermined. The sample originates from a study of cytomegalovirus exposure and HLA in healthy donors. CDR3 length equals 13 residues. Germline V lookup: CDR1 SGHTA, CDR2 FQGNSA. Trimming stripped 1 base from V and 8 bases from J, with 11 bases between. Broader study findings: According to the study, roughly 160 TCR beta chains were cytomegalovirus-associated.

PCR used 60 Vbeta primers and 13 Jbeta primers. Measured with immunoSEQ multiplex PCR; TCRdb has only the in-frame clones, and not every one. This sample has fewer than 150,000 clones, with less than 85% found just once. This clonotype was obtained from a middle-aged man in good health and CMV-seropositive. The chain links TRBV7-2 to TRBJ1-2; D call uncertain. Source material: PBMCs. The CDR3 sequence: CASSLDGSGGYTF. CDR3 bases: TGTGCCAGCAGCTTAGATGGGTCAGGCGGCTACACCTTC.